This T cell receptor beta chain was recorded in a study of blood T cells in healthy people across ages. The CDR3 length is 12 residues. V was shortened by 1 base and J by 6 bases, with 6 bases between the two germline ends. Through a sample-barcoded 5' primer and a J-beta primer mix, a second PCR was run for roughly 6 to 11 cycles. TCRdb recomputed calls from the 5' RACE reads with MiXCR, one row per CDR3 protein. The sample lists 750,000 or so distinct CDR3 sequences, 25% occurring once. This clonotype was observed a few times. Separately, the same data were catalogued under a study of T cells of mothers and their children.

This clonotype was sampled from a boy between 10 and 17 years old in good health. This chain joins TRBV12-3 or TRBV12-4 and TRBJ1-1; D uncertain. Sequencing used blood. CDR3 DNA sequence: TGTGCCAGCAGTTTAGGGAGGGCTGAAGCTTTCTTT. This gives the protein CASSLGRAEAFF.